The TCR beta chain described here comes from a study of T cells in narcolepsy. Study as a whole: Healthy controls were enrolled alongside patients with narcolepsy type 1 or type 2. General study findings and limits: HCRT-specific and TRIB2-specific autoreactive clonotypes appeared among same-patient CSF and blood CD4+ clonotypes. In some patient and control memory CD4+ samples, autoreactive clones were absent. Blood of same and different patients, but not healthy controls, reportedly held recurring autoreactive clonotypes.

The CDR3 runs to 15 residues. The V gene's germline CDR1 is SEHNR and CDR2 FQNEAQ (reference sequence). Germline trimming cut 3 bases from V and 4 bases from J; bases unmatched to any gene: 2. As for this clone: The antigen is undetermined.

Profiling relied on immunoSEQ multiplex PCR, and the TCRdb table lists in-frame clones only, not all of them. The table has approximately 25,000 clones, 84% seen once. The chain employs TRBV7-9 and TRBJ2-2, with 10 bases identical to TRBD1. The sample was CD45RA- memory CD4+ T cells from PBMCs. The sequence derives from a human donor with narcolepsy. The CDR3 bases are TGTGCCAGCAGCTTTTGGACAGGGGGCACCGGGGAGCTGTTTTTT. This gives the protein CASSFWTGGTGELFF. The full variable domain, its missing parts supplied by reference TRBV7-9 and TRBJ2-2, is DTGVSQNPRHKITKRGQNVTFRCDPISEHNRLYWYRQTLGQGPEFLTYFQNEAQLEKSRLLSDRFSAERPKGSFSTLEIQRTEQGDSAMYLCASSFWTGGTGELFFGEGSRLTVL.